The 7 T cell receptor beta chains in this list originate from one sample, sequenced in a study of control samples from healthy donors and cancer patients. Repertoires were generated with immunoSEQ multiplex PCR, while TCRdb's copy carries only in-frame clones and drops some. The table shows some 44,000 clones, with about three quarters occurring only once. Material for sequencing was formalin-fixed, paraffin-embedded tissue. The origin of the receptors is a male donor with melanoma.

This clone was seen a single time. The gene calls are TRBV20-1 and TRBJ2-7, with unresolved D. Between the trimmed V and J ends, which lost 3 bases and 3 bases, there was a span of 9 bases. Germline CDR1 is DFQATT and CDR2 is SNEGSKA (reference sequence). The length of the CDR3 is 12 residues. The DNA for the CDR3 is TGCAGTGCTAGTCCCACAGACTACGAGCAGTACTTC. Its protein product is CSASPTDYEQYF.

The CDR3 loop is CASSLEAEYEQYF. As DNA, the CDR3 is TGTGCCAGCAGCTTAGAGGCTGAATACGAGCAGTACTTC. V gene TRBV7-2 combines with J gene TRBJ2-7; D is uncertain. CDR3 length equals 13 residues. V lost 1 base and J lost 4, with 8 bases in between. Germline values: CDR1 SGHTA, CDR2 FQGNSA.

This chain joins TRBV5-1 and TRBJ1-3; D might be TRBD1 (5 bases). The V gene lost 1 base and the J gene lost 2 bases, with 10 bases spanning the gap. The CDR3 covers 15 residues. Germline assignment: CDR1 SGHRS and CDR2 YFSETQ. CDR3 protein: CASSLRQGAGNTIYF. The CDR3 region has the DNA TGCGCCAGCAGCTTGAGGCAGGGAGCTGGAAACACCATATATTTT. Drawing the rest from reference TRBV5-1 and TRBJ1-3, the complete variable domain is KAGVTQTPRYLIKTRGQQVTLSCSPISGHRSVSWYQQTPGQGLQFLFEYFSETQRNKGNFPGRFSGRQFSNSRSEMNVSTLELGDSALYLCASSLRQGAGNTIYFGEGSWLTVV.

This chain uses TRBV7-8 with TRBJ2-2, with 7 bases that match TRBD1. V trimming: 3 bases; J trimming: 2 bases; junction bases outside the gene matches: 6. The CDR3 loop spans 16 amino acids. Germline values: CDR1 SGHVS, CDR2 FQNEAQ. The CDR3 is CASSFKGAHNTGELFF. CDR3 DNA sequence: TGTGCCAGCAGCTTTAAGGGGGCACATAACACCGGGGAGCTGTTTTTT. The full variable domain, its missing parts supplied by reference TRBV7-8 and TRBJ2-2, is GAGVSQSPRYKVAKRGQDVALRCDPISGHVSLFWYQQALGQGPEFLTYFQNEAQLDKSGLPSDRFFAERPEGSVSTLKIQRTQQEDSAVYLCASSFKGAHNTGELFFGEGSRLTVL.

The V gene is TRBV27, the J gene TRBJ1-1; D perhaps matches TRBD1 (5 bases). The CDR3 has 14 residues. CDR1 and CDR2 from the germline V gene are MNHEY and SMNVEV (reference sequence). V was pared by 10 bases and J by 4 bases, with 19 bases between. The CDR3 region is CANRGTAVGTEAFF. The CDR3 DNA follows: TGTGCCAACAGAGGGACCGCCGTTGGCACTGAAGCTTTCTTT.

V is TRBV21-1 and J is TRBJ2-2. TRBV21-1 is flagged as a pseudogene. This CDR3 contains 14 residues. The CDR3 DNA follows: TGTGCCAGCCCTCCGAAGGGCAGCCATGGGGAGCTGTTTTTT. This codes for CASPPKGSHGELFF.

The chain recombines TRBV29-1 with TRBJ2-6; D remains ambiguous. The germline V gene has CDR1 SQVTM and CDR2 ANQGSEA. The CDR3 is made up of 13 amino acids. With 7 bases removed from V and 5 bases from J, the gap between germline ends came to 12 bases. This CDR3 reads CSARRARANVLTF. The CDR3 bases are TGCAGCGCCAGAAGGGCTAGGGCCAACGTCCTGACTTTC.